The T cell receptor beta chain described here comes from a study of cytomegalovirus exposure and HLA in healthy donors. About the study: A data release that came early held around 85 million unique TCRs from HLA-typed donors. Regarding the study as a whole: A later analysis linked about 17,000 TCR beta sequences to HLA alleles at 0.05 false discovery rate.

Vbeta (60) and Jbeta (13) primers were used in the PCR. In the authors' workflow: As a later analysis found, there were 78 million or so unique TCR beta chains, of which roughly 11 million were shared. TCRdb keeps only in-frame clones here, not all; method: immunoSEQ multiplex PCR. The V and J calls and clone size are taken from that table; D and trimming were inferred from the DNA. The sample lists about 220,000 clones, 65% to 75% occurring once. The CDR3 loop spans 15 amino acids. V lost 7 bases and J 5 bases, leaving 20 bases between the germline ends. CDR1 and CDR2 (germline): MNHEY, SVGAGI. Notes on this clone: Antigen: not known.

This rearrangement joins TRBV6-5 to TRBJ1-1; D might be TRBD1 (6 bases). Specimen: PBMCs. The TCR originated in a woman between 25 and 40 years old in good health and CMV-seronegative. CDR3 amino acids: CASTAGGLLRTEAFF. Here the CDR3 DNA reads TGTGCCAGCACAGCCGGGGGGCTGTTGAGGACTGAAGCTTTCTTT.